This T cell receptor beta chain was obtained from a study of cytomegalovirus exposure and HLA in healthy donors (TCRdb year 2017). For context, the study as a whole: According to an earlier analysis of 450 to 650 of the donors, about 179 million T cells yielded roughly 100 million unique TCR beta sequences and 276 Gb of sequence data. Besides the first cohort of 550 to 750 subjects, a separate validation cohort made up of over 100 different subjects was used. The T cell repertoires of some 670 subjects were profiled by immunosequencing and related to cytomegalovirus serostatus. An earlier analysis of some 500 of the donors applied high-throughput TCR beta sequencing to assess whether each TCR beta V gene segment acted as functional or pseudogenic. The aim of the study was to test whether cataloging public T cell receptors could identify signatures of past pathogen exposure. Every discovery cohort repertoire had been produced on one sequencing platform. Both class I and class II loci were covered by HLA typing, at four-digit resolution. The later analysis used no new phenotypic data to find candidate immune exposures, relying instead on TCR beta sequences and their occurrence across donors. On average, roughly 200,000 unique TCR beta nucleotide sequences were sequenced per donor among about 400 genotyped donors of the cohort, with roughly 18% of those sequences being non-productive. A few DR-DQ haplotypes were treated as single units for association and clustering because of strong linkage in the cohort. In a later genetic analysis, genome-wide SNP genotypes for about three fifths of the 666 donors were used, and that subset was treated as a discovery cohort. Among the roughly 410 genotyped donors, under 90% belonged to the genetic ancestry cluster associated with self-reported Caucasian donors. An early release that covered about 640 HLA-typed donors contained around 300 gigabases of sequencing data and about 84 million unique TCR sequences. High-throughput TCR immunosequencing, statistical association of individual TCRs with disease status, and machine learning were combined to predict cytomegalovirus infection status. A later analysis re-analyzed previously published TCR beta repertoires from roughly 630 donors and added high-resolution HLA genotyping to study TCR occurrence patterns. Typing coverage varied by locus: 629-630 donors for A, B, C, DRB1 and DQB1; roughly 510 for DQA1; more than 600 for DPA1; roughly 450 for DPB1. Donor age, sex, ethnicity and CMV serostatus were collected together with the repertoire data. Overall study outcomes, separate from this receptor: A later analysis found that TCR association rates varied across HLA loci, with DRB1 alleles showing the most associated TCRs and HLA-C alleles the fewest. For the cohort, immune exposure information was limited to CMV serostatus. In an earlier analysis of some 540 of the donors, most TCR beta V segments appeared in productive rearrangements about 87% or about 30% of the time, broadly matching IMGT annotations. In a later genetic analysis, fewer N-insertions in productive TCRs were reported among donors in an Asian-associated ancestry cluster than the 666-donor mean. Correlated functional status among segregating V segments might be attributable to linkage disequilibrium, but an unknown experimental factor could not be ruled out. Because some donors lacked HLA typing at each locus, the association tests relied only on the typed subset. Most TCR sequences were observed very rarely across donors, whereas some public TCRs were present in many individuals. A later analysis reported that several top co-occurrence clusters appeared linked to parvovirus B19, influenza, CMV and Epstein-Barr virus. Because counts were too low, some 16 rarely observed V segments, including chromosome 9 orphons, were excluded from the earlier analysis of fewer than 650 of the donors. According to the authors, the approach could potentially be generalized to other disease states and immunological phenotypes. When HLA alleles, especially DR and DQ, strongly co-occurred, attributing TCR associations to individual alleles was difficult. In vitro tests confirmed that a few of the cytomegalovirus-associated TCR beta chains recognize cytomegalovirus antigens. Specific HLA alleles were associated with more than 15,000 TCR beta sequences at a false discovery rate of 0.05 in a later analysis. Sequencing depth was assumed to be roughly uniform across donors in the presence/absence analyses, though that assumption may not hold. A cluster of highly shared sequence variants was judged likely to be a technical artifact of the sequencing pipeline. The study gave a list of 150 to 200 TCR beta chains associated with cytomegalovirus. Most CMV-associated TCR beta chains appeared to be HLA-restricted in a later analysis, and the HLA associations seemed to be driven largely by CMV exposure. A later genetic analysis associated a missense DCLRE1C variant with V-gene and J-gene trimming of TCR beta chains, and an independent cohort replicated the association. The classifier was reported to diagnose cytomegalovirus status with high specificity and sensitivity in both the original cohort and the validation cohort. In this cohort, only TCR beta chains were sequenced, and detectable features were limited by the absence of alpha or paired-chain data. A later analysis found that HLA-associated TCR beta chains were more clonally expanded and had lower generation probabilities than equally common non-associated chains. A further reported finding was that TCR beta sequences accurately predicted the HLA-A and HLA-B alleles for most subjects in the first cohort.

To prepare the library, the immunoSEQ multiplex PCR assay was applied. For the multiplex PCR, a mixture combining 60 forward primers for TCR Vbeta segments and 13 reverse primers for TCR Jbeta segments was used. The CDR3 region of rearranged TCR beta genes was amplified from genomic DNA with a multiplex PCR assay. On the Illumina HiSeq System, the amplified TCR beta libraries were sequenced as 87-base-pair reads. Per the authors' processing: A later analysis tallied 75 million to 95 million unique TCR beta chains across the 666 repertoires, and approximately 12 million of those chains were shared by two or more donors. Raw reads were error-corrected and collapsed into unique sequences with a nearest-neighbor algorithm that merged closely related sequences to remove PCR and sequencing errors. Alignment of CDR3 sequences to IMGT reference sequences was used to assign V, D and J gene segments. Each retained sequence needed at least a six-nucleotide match to both a V gene segment and a J gene segment. Rearrangements were called productive when the CDR3 lacked stop codons and stayed in frame with V and J; all others were non-productive. CDR3 was defined according to IMGT convention as the region running from the second conserved V-encoded cysteine to the conserved J-encoded phenylalanine. The earlier analysis of about 530 of the donors excluded any sequence lacking an unambiguous match to a single V gene segment. An earlier analysis of 587 of the donors classified V segments as functional when productive rearrangements were above 56.7% and as segregating when the standard deviation between donors was above 5%. A statistical classification framework was built to diagnose cytomegalovirus status from the catalog of TCR beta chain sequences. In a later analysis, V and J genes were assigned by comparing TCR nucleotide sequences against IMGT/GENE-DB human TR gene sequences. Using the TCRdist pipeline, a later analysis assigned CDR3 sequences along with most-parsimonious VDJ recombination scenarios. In a later analysis, every TCR beta chain was defined by the combination of its CDR3 amino acid sequence and its V-gene family, and reads without a unique V-gene family were dropped. As a way to deal with suspected cross-contamination and a sequencing artifact, a later analysis dropped roughly 620 nucleotide sequences that were highly shared and had low generation probability. In a later analysis, a clonal expansion index for each public chain was calculated from normalized within-repertoire ranks of inferred template counts. A later analysis computed generation probabilities with a VDJ recombination model fitted to out-of-frame rearrangements, and checked the results against IGoR. A later analysis scored TCR-TCR, TCR-HLA and TCR-CMV co-occurrence with hypergeometric tests, applying a repertoire-size bias correction to TCR pairs. False discovery rates were estimated in a later analysis by permuting HLA or CMV assignments 20 times. In a later analysis, co-occurring TCRs were grouped using DBSCAN, with TCRdist sequence similarity added in when clustering inside HLA-allele-positive subsets. For co-occurrence clustering, repertoires with fewer than 30,000 or more than 120,000 public chains were excluded, along with about five repertoires with anomalous nucleotide sharing. Here the immuneACCESS table is served through TCRdb, limited to in-frame sequences with V and J called. Missing clones are a known gap in these copies; in checked studies unresolved V genes cover under half, and the rest lacks a known reason. The D gene and trimming were derived from the DNA, and the V and J assignments and clone size from that table. The sample includes about 83,000 clones, with about 69% observed a single time. Together, the top ten hold about 4% of the sample.

With regard to this clone: The antigen this receptor binds is unknown. The input lacks base qualities; no much larger clone sits a single base away.

The cohort consisted of 650 to 850 healthy bone marrow donors. At the time of sampling, every cohort member was nominally healthy, though immune exposures that went unrecorded were likely present. The donor was CMV seronegative and was included in the group of a few hundred seronegative cohort members. Each donor provided a peripheral blood sample, and peripheral blood mononuclear cells were used for TCR beta sequencing. Genomic DNA was extracted from the blood cell samples with the Qiagen DNeasy Blood Extraction Kit. The origin of this receptor is a man in his sixties in good health and CMV-seronegative. Sequencing was done on a sample of PBMCs.

The encoded CDR3 is CASSPQAQDDEQFF. The DNA sequence is TGTGCCAGTAGTCCCCAGGCACAGGACGATGAGCAGTTCTTC. The sequence links TRBV19 to TRBJ2-1; a weak D assignment points to TRBD1 (5 bases agree). V is clipped by 5 bases and J by 8 bases, and the sequence between their germline boundaries is 16 bases long. In the germline V gene (reference sequence), CDR1 corresponds to LNHDA and CDR2 to SQIVND. The cysteine opens and the phenylalanine closes a CDR3 of 14 amino acids. Only the CDR3 DNA is retained, 42 bases long and in frame from the first base.